Following are 30 T cell receptor beta chains from one sample sequenced in a study of OX40 agonist ivuxolimab in advanced cancers. Profiled with immunoSEQ multiplex PCR; TCRdb holds only in-frame clones, not every one. The sample contains 45,000 to 65,000 clones, about 88% of which appear only once. The sample was CD4+ or CD8+ T cells sorted from blood, taken in a trial of the OX40 agonist ivuxolimab. The receptors stem from an adult with an advanced solid tumor such as melanoma, head and neck, liver or kidney cancer.

This sequence joins TRBV6-4 and TRBJ2-6; perhaps TRBD2 as D (5 bases). Per germline, CDR1 MRHNA and CDR2 SNTAGT. With 2 bases removed from V and 13 bases from J, the gap between germline ends came to 15 bases. This CDR3 comprises 14 residues. The CDR3 spells CASSDGRGQGVLTF. The CDR3 coding sequence is TGTGCCAGCAGTGACGGACGGGGTCAAGGGGTCCTGACTTTC.

The chain is built from TRBV18 and TRBJ1-2; possibly TRBD1 for D (5 bases). Trimming removed 2 bases from V and 0 bases from J, with 10 bases in between. The CDR3 spans 15 residues. Per germline, CDR1 KGHSH and CDR2 LQKENI. In DNA form, the CDR3 reads TGTGCCAGCTCACCAGGGACCGCGACTAACTATGGCTACACCTTC. This codes for CASSPGTATNYGYTF.

This rearrangement joins TRBV7-3 to TRBJ2-6; 7 bases match TRBD1. V gave up 1 base and J gave up 2 bases; unmatched junction bases: 5. Germline CDR1 SGHTA, CDR2 FQGTGA. The CDR3 is 17 amino acids. CDR3 sequence (DNA): TGTGCCAGCAGCTTAATAGGGGGCGCGACTGGGGCCAACGTCCTGACTTTC. It encodes CASSLIGGATGANVLTF.

V is TRBV5-4 and J is TRBJ2-3; 10 bases align to TRBD1. The germline V gene encodes CDR1 SGHNT and CDR2 YYREEE (reference sequence). CDR3 size: 16 residues. V lost 4 bases to trimming and J lost 3 bases; unmatched junction nucleotides: 8. CDR3 nucleotide sequence: TGTGCCAGCAGCCCACGGGACAGGGGAGGGACAGATACGCAGTATTTT. Protein: CASSPRDRGGTDTQYF.

The rearrangement links TRBV19 to TRBJ2-3, with 12 positions matching TRBD2. The junction had 3 bases not matched to a gene; V was cut back by 6 bases and J by 5 bases. This CDR3 is 14 amino acids long. Germline V gene sequence: CDR1 LNHDA, CDR2 SQIVND (reference sequence). The CDR3 loop is CASRPGLAGDTQYF. CDR3 nucleotides: TGTGCCAGTAGACCGGGACTAGCGGGAGATACGCAGTATTTT. The variable domain in full, completed from reference TRBV19 and TRBJ2-3, reads DGGITQSPKYLFRKEGQNVTLSCEQNLNHDAMYWYRQDPGQGLRLIYYSQIVNDFQKGDIAEGYSVSREKKESFPLTVTSAQKNPTAFYLCASRPGLAGDTQYFGPGTRLTVL.

The chain uses TRBV18 and TRBJ2-7; 16 nucleotides line up with TRBD2. In germline, CDR1 is KGHSH, CDR2 LQKENI. After removal of 3 bases from V and 7 bases from J, the junction contained 9 bases not matched to a gene. CDR3 length: 17 amino acids. CDR3 sequence: CASSPGLAGGPPWEQYF. In DNA, the CDR3 is TGTGCCAGCTCACCGGGACTAGCGGGAGGGCCGCCTTGGGAGCAGTACTTC.

The V call is TRBV5-4, the J call TRBJ2-7, with 7 bases identical to TRBD1. Per the germline V gene, CDR1 is SGHNT and CDR2 is YYREEE (reference sequence). The length of the CDR3 is 17 residues. The V and J ends lost 0 bases and 4 bases, in that order; junction bases with no gene match: 13. CDR3 protein: CASSLGPERQGQYEQYF. In DNA form, the CDR3 reads TGTGCCAGCAGCTTGGGGCCCGAAAGACAGGGACAATACGAGCAGTACTTC.

The V call is TRBV5-6, the J call TRBJ2-7; D not resolved. With 0 bases removed from V and 5 bases from J, the gap between germline ends came to 18 bases. CDR3 length: 16 residues. Germline V gene sequence: CDR1 SGHDT, CDR2 YYEEEE. In DNA, the CDR3 is TGTGCCAGCAGCTTGGACTTTAGGTCCCTGACGGACGAGCAGTACTTC. The encoded protein is CASSLDFRSLTDEQYF.

The rearrangement joins TRBV7-8 to TRBJ2-3, with 7 bases that match TRBD2. The CDR3 is 15 residues long. Germline assignment: CDR1 SGHVS and CDR2 FQNEAQ. The junction had 7 bases not matched to a gene; V was cut back by 5 bases and J by 2 bases. CDR3 protein: CASSPPGLLTDTQYF. As DNA, the CDR3 is TGTGCCAGCAGCCCGCCGGGACTACTCACAGATACGCAGTATTTT.

This clone has just a few counts. The chain employs TRBV19 and TRBJ1-1, with no clear D. Deletions cut 4 bases from V and 1 base from J, with 7 bases between. CDR3 size: 13 residues. Germline CDR1 reads LNHDA; CDR2 reads SQIVND (reference sequence). CDR3 DNA sequence: TGTGCCAGTAGTACGCACTGGAACACTGAAGCTTTCTTT. Translated, it gives CASSTHWNTEAFF.

The rearrangement uses TRBV5-1 and TRBJ2-5, with TRBD2 identical over 12 bases. The CDR3 has 17 amino acids. The V gene's germline CDR1 is SGHRS and CDR2 YFSETQ. After removal of 4 bases from V and 4 bases from J, the junction contained 11 bases not matched to a gene. The CDR3 loop reads CASSKRLAGAAAETQYF. The CDR3 bases are TGCGCCAGCAGCAAACGACTAGCGGGAGCGGCCGCAGAGACCCAGTACTTC.

The chain couples TRBV30 to TRBJ2-1; no clear D. Trimming took off 2 bases at V and 0 bases at J, with 5 bases between the two ends. The CDR3 is made up of 13 amino acids. Germline values: CDR1 GTSNPN, CDR2 SVGIG (reference sequence). This CDR3 reads CAWSRSSYNEQFF. The CDR3 DNA reads as TGTGCCTGGAGTAGAAGCTCCTACAATGAGCAGTTCTTC.

The chain links TRBV18 to TRBJ2-3, with 7 positions matching TRBD2. Trimming cost V 2 bases and J 1 base; bases outside gene matches: 6. The CDR3 is made up of 16 amino acids. Germline V gene lookup returns CDR1 KGHSH and CDR2 LQKENI. CDR3 bases: TGTGCCAGCTCACCAAGGGGCGGGAGAGGCACAGATACGCAGTATTTT. The encoded protein is CASSPRGGRGTDTQYF.

In this sample, this clone turned up once. In nucleotides, the CDR3 is TGTGCCAGCAGCTTGACCGCGGGACTAGCGGGAGGGAGCTCCTACGAGCAGTACTTC. Its translation is CASSLTAGLAGGSSYEQYF. The chain employs TRBV7-8 and TRBJ2-7; 16 positions match TRBD2. The V segment lost 3 bases and the J segment 0 bases; nucleotides outside the gene matches: 8. The germline CDR1 and CDR2 sequences are SGHVS and FQNEAQ. The CDR3 loop spans 19 amino acids.

This rearrangement joins TRBV5-1 to TRBJ2-5, with D tentatively TRBD1 or TRBD2 (7 bases each). Between the trimmed V and J ends, which lost 3 bases and 4 bases, there was a span of 13 bases. The germline gives CDR1 SGHRS, CDR2 YFSETQ. This CDR3 is 14 amino acids long. The CDR3 DNA sequence: TGCGCCAGCAGCTCCAGCGGGACAGCAGAGACCCAGTACTTC. It codes for CASSSSGTAETQYF.

CDR3 amino acids: CASSSYNLYNEQFF. CDR3 sequence (DNA): TGTGCCAGCAGCTCTTATAACCTCTACAATGAGCAGTTCTTC. V usage is TRBV7-2 and J usage is TRBJ2-1; D call uncertain. This CDR3 is built from 14 residues. V was shortened by 4 bases and J by 3 bases, with 10 bases between the two germline ends. Germline assignment: CDR1 SGHTA and CDR2 FQGNSA.

This CDR3 reads CASSVAGQFSGNTIYF. The CDR3 nucleotides are TGTGCCAGCAGCGTAGCCGGCCAGTTCTCTGGAAACACCATATATTTT. This chain connects TRBV9 to TRBJ1-3; D is ambiguous. CDR1 is SGDLS, CDR2 YYNGEE, per germline. The CDR3 is 16 amino acids. V was pared by 0 bases and J by 0 bases, with 10 bases between.

This rearrangement joins TRBV29-1 to TRBJ2-1; possible D gene TRBD1, 5 bases. V lost 3 bases and J lost 2, with 20 bases in between. The CDR3 length is 17 residues. CDR1 and CDR2 (germline): SQVTM, ANQGSEA. The CDR3 DNA sequence: TGCAGCGTTGACCCCCCTCTGCAGGGTCTTACCTACAATGAGCAGTTCTTC. It yields the protein CSVDPPLQGLTYNEQFF.

The table lists this clone with a count of one. The V and J genes are TRBV11-2 and TRBJ2-5; TRBD1 matches at 8 bases. J lost 4 bases, V lost 4 bases, and 8 bases had no gene match. The CDR3 is 15 residues long. Germline loops: CDR1 SGHAT, CDR2 FQNNGV. The CDR3 nucleotides read TGTGCCAGCAGCTGGCTCACAGGGACAGGAGAGACCCAGTACTTC. Amino acid sequence: CASSWLTGTGETQYF.

The chain has TRBV28 and TRBJ2-1; D tentatively fits TRBD1 or TRBD2 (5 bases each). Germline-derived CDR1 and CDR2 are MDHEN and SYDVKM. V was trimmed by 6 bases and J by 4 bases, leaving 19 bases between them. The CDR3 has 16 residues. The CDR3 nucleotides are TGTGCCAGCAGGTCTTGGGGGTCCCTGTTTTACAATGAGCAGTTCTTC. Translated, it gives CASRSWGSLFYNEQFF.

The sample holds one count of this clone. V is TRBV18 and J is TRBJ1-1, with D perhaps matching TRBD1 (5 bases). Germline V gene lookup returns CDR1 KGHSH and CDR2 LQKENI. The V end lost 6 bases, the J end lost 1 base, and 12 bases lay between the germline ends. The CDR3 has 14 amino acids. For the CDR3, the DNA is TGTGCCAGCTCCCGGGACGGATGGAACACTGAAGCTTTCTTT. It yields the protein CASSRDGWNTEAFF.

The chain is built from TRBV6-1 and TRBJ2-1, with D tentatively TRBD2 (7 bases). The ends were cut back, 1 base at V and 12 bases at J, with 13 bases in the middle. Germline CDR1 MNHNS, CDR2 SASEGT. The CDR3 is 13 residues long. CDR3 DNA: TGTGCCAGCAGTGAAGGAGGGGGGGCCAGGCAGTTCTTC. Protein sequence: CASSEGGGARQFF.

The J gene is TRBJ2-4, the V gene TRBV21-1; the table assigns TRBD2, which was not confirmed against the DNA. TRBV21-1 corresponds to a pseudogene. The CDR3 runs 15 residues. The CDR3 nucleotides read TGTGCCAGCAGCAAAAATGAGGAATGTAGAAACATTCAGTACTTC. Amino acids: CASSKNEECRNIQYF.

This clone occurred once. The chain employs TRBV14 and TRBJ2-6, with a weak D call TRBD1 (5 bases). This CDR3 spans 17 amino acids. The germline V gene has CDR1 SGHDN and CDR2 FVKESK. V was pared by 4 bases and J by 3 bases, with 16 bases between. Here the CDR3 reads CASSRGALGLGANVLTF. The CDR3 DNA sequence: TGTGCCAGCAGCCGAGGAGCCCTGGGGCTTGGGGCCAACGTCCTGACTTTC.

The chain uses TRBV19 and TRBJ2-7; 8 bases line up with TRBD2. Germline assignment: CDR1 LNHDA and CDR2 SQIVND (reference sequence). V dropped 3 bases and J dropped 0; count of bases not matched to a gene: 13. This CDR3 spans 18 amino acids. For the CDR3, the DNA is TGTGCCAGTAGTATCTTTTCCCCCTTAGCGGGACACTCCTACGAGCAGTACTTC. Translated, it gives CASSIFSPLAGHSYEQYF.

V gene TRBV27 combines with J gene TRBJ1-5; possibly TRBD1 for D (5 bases). V was cut by 3 bases and J by 7 bases, with 16 bases left in between. CDR3 size: 15 residues. In germline, CDR1 is MNHEY, CDR2 SMNVEV (reference sequence). CDR3 sequence reads: CASSLVSGIRQPQHF. The CDR3, as DNA: TGTGCCAGCAGTTTGGTGTCAGGGATTCGGCAGCCCCAGCATTTT.

This chain links TRBV4-1 with TRBJ2-1; TRBD1 matches at 7 bases. Unmatched junction bases numbered 8, after V lost 0 bases and J lost 3 bases. Germline assignment: CDR1 MGHRA and CDR2 YSYEKL. The CDR3 runs to 17 residues. CDR3 in DNA: TGCGCCAGCAGCCAAGATATGGACAGGCTGGACTACAATGAGCAGTTCTTC. Protein: CASSQDMDRLDYNEQFF.

The chain uses TRBV19 and TRBJ2-4, with 7 bases lining up with TRBD2. CDR1 and CDR2 (germline): LNHDA, SQIVND (reference sequence). J gave up 5 bases and V 3 bases, and 7 bases lay outside the gene matches. CDR3 size: 15 residues. For the CDR3, the DNA is TGTGCCAGTAGTATCGTTGCGGGAGTCCAAAACATTCAGTACTTC. Its protein is CASSIVAGVQNIQYF.

J is TRBJ1-1 and V is TRBV7-9; D remains ambiguous. Trimming took off 5 bases at V and 2 bases at J, with 6 bases between the two ends. Germline V CDR1 and CDR2: SEHNR, FQNEAQ (reference sequence). This CDR3 is built from 12 residues. Written as DNA, the CDR3 is TGTGCCAGCAGCCATCGTAACACTGAAGCTTTCTTT. It yields the protein CASSHRNTEAFF.

The chain has TRBV28 and TRBJ1-2, with TRBD1 matching 7 bases. This CDR3 is built from 13 residues. The V and J ends lost 6 bases and 4 bases, in that order; junction bases with no gene match: 5. In germline, CDR1 is MDHEN, CDR2 SYDVKM. Here the CDR3 reads CASSEDRAYGYTF. The CDR3 coding sequence is TGTGCCAGCAGCGAAGACAGGGCCTATGGCTACACCTTC.